The entry that follows covers one T cell receptor beta chain sequence. Antigen: not known. The same CDR3 arises from other DNA sequences in this sample as well. Germline V gene lookup returns CDR1 MNHEY and CDR2 SMNVEV (reference sequence). V was clipped by 3 bases and J by 0 bases, with 12 bases between them. The CDR3 sequence is 16 residues long. Naive CD8 cells were CD45RO-negative, positively selected for CCR7, excluding terminally differentiated effector memory CD45RA+ cells. Assay used: immunoSEQ multiplex PCR; TCRdb lists only in-frame clones, some missing. The sample includes around 1.9 million clones, roughly 95% seen only once; the top ten take about 1.6%. The data were obtained in a study of shared clonotypes between healthy human individuals. Overall study results and limits: The study generally estimated greater richness for naive than memory subsets.

The source material was naive CD8+ T cells from PBMCs. The clonotype comes from a man aged 18-30 years in good health. Some clones in this sample may be carry-over from other donors' samples. J is TRBJ2-1 and V is TRBV27; TRBD2 might be the D (6 bases). CDR3 in amino acids: CASSLGAGSSYNEQFF. The CDR3 DNA is TGTGCCAGCAGTTTGGGCGCGGGAAGCTCCTACAATGAGCAGTTCTTC.